The clone carrying this T cell receptor beta chain appeared a single time. Its antigen is unknown. Assay: immunoSEQ multiplex PCR; the TCRdb copy retains only in-frame clones and omits some. There are tens of thousands of clones in the sample; around nine tenths occur only once, and 2% to 3% lies in the top ten. The CDR3 totals 15 residues. V lost 6 bases and J 4 bases, leaving 15 bases between the germline ends. Germline loops: CDR1 LNHDA, CDR2 SQIVND (reference sequence). The data originate from a study of OX40 agonist ivuxolimab in advanced cancers. Looking at the study overall: Age averaged about 60 years (range roughly 20 to 90), and more than 80% were male. The eligibility criteria allowed prior anti-PD-1, anti-PD-L1 or anti-CTLA-4 therapy, and about 40% had some. Broader study findings: Partly responding patients at 0.1-3.0 mg/kg showed some of the smallest clonal expansion.

The chain recombines TRBV19 with TRBJ1-4; weak D call: TRBD1 (5 bases). The TCR sequence derives from an adult with an advanced solid tumor such as melanoma, head and neck, liver or kidney cancer. This sample comprised CD4+ or CD8+ T cells sorted from blood, obtained in a trial of the OX40 agonist ivuxolimab. CDR3 DNA sequence: TGTGCCAGTAGAAAGACCGGGACGTTTAATGAAAAACTGTTTTTT. Translation gives CASRKTGTFNEKLFF.